The 8 T cell receptor beta chains listed next were all sequenced from one sample in a study of T cell responses to AZD1222 COVID-19 vaccine (dated by TCRdb to about 2021). The sample's time point label, in plain terms: baseline before first vaccination. The protocol used for the library was the immunoSEQ multiplex PCR assay. TCRdb took over this immuneACCESS table, retaining in-frame rearrangements with V and J assigned. Such tables are incomplete; in checked studies, under half of the missing clones stem from an unresolved V gene, and the remainder is unexplained. The sample records approximately 120,000 clones, about 88% of which are singletons. The biggest ten clones account for approximately 17% of the sample. Sequencing used peripheral blood, obtained on day 0 of AZD1222 vaccination. The receptors derive from an adult in good health.

V is TRBV7-9 and J is TRBJ2-7, with 9 nucleotides matching TRBD1. CDR1 and CDR2 (germline): SEHNR, FQNEAQ (reference sequence). J was trimmed by 7 bases and V by 1 base; bases with no gene match: 8. The CDR3 has 15 residues. This chain's CDR3 is CASSLGGQGRWEQYF. The CDR3 DNA follows: TGTGCCAGCAGCTTAGGGGGACAGGGCCGCTGGGAGCAGTACTTC.

The rearrangement uses TRBV2 and TRBJ2-5; 7 nucleotides agree with TRBD1. Looked up from germline, CDR1 is SNHLY and CDR2 is FYNNEI. With 2 bases clipped from V and 3 bases from J, the junction kept 3 bases outside the gene matches. The CDR3 extends over 14 amino acids. CDR3 sequence: CASSEPDREETQYF. The CDR3 DNA is TGTGCCAGCAGTGAACCCGACAGGGAAGAGACCCAGTACTTC.

The chain has TRBV7-3 and TRBJ2-6, with 7 positions matching TRBD1. Trimming took 5 bases from V and 0 from J; bases not matched to a gene: 10. Germline loops: CDR1 SGHTA, CDR2 FQGTGA. The CDR3 runs to 18 residues. The CDR3 nucleotides read TGTGCCAGCAGCCCTTGGACAGGTTCTCCCTCTGGGGCCAACGTCCTGACTTTC. Its translation: CASSPWTGSPSGANVLTF.

The chain employs TRBV12-3 or TRBV12-4 and TRBJ1-2; no clear D. Between the trimmed V and J ends, which lost 6 bases and 4 bases, there was a span of 9 bases. CDR3 length: 12 amino acids. CDR3 loop: CASSSKGYGYTF. For the CDR3, the DNA is TGTGCCAGCAGCAGCAAGGGCTATGGCTACACCTTC.

In its sample, this clone was seen a few times. The J gene is TRBJ1-5, the V gene TRBV6-5, with D unclear. V lost 6 bases and J 7 bases, leaving 10 bases between the germline ends. Germline V gives CDR1 MNHEY, CDR2 SVGAGI. The CDR3 has 12 residues. CDR3 loop: CASSRPPQPQHF. The CDR3 nucleotides are TGTGCCAGCAGCCGACCCCCCCAGCCCCAGCATTTT.

V gene TRBV19 combines with J gene TRBJ1-6; TRBD1 matches at 10 bases. V shed 10 bases and J 6 bases; nucleotides not matched to a gene: 15. The CDR3 is made up of 17 amino acids. The germline CDR1 and CDR2 sequences are LNHDA and SQIVND (reference sequence). The CDR3 DNA reads as TGTGCCACCACGGACGTCGGGACAGGGGTTTCTAATTCACCCCTCCACTTT. Translation: CATTDVGTGVSNSPLHF.

Concerning this clone itself: Other DNA sequences from this sample encode an identical CDR3 as well. CDR3 amino acids: CASSLPGGINYGYTF. CDR3 sequence (DNA): TGTGCCAGCAGCCTCCCGGGGGGGATTAACTATGGCTACACCTTC. V and J are TRBV7-2 and TRBJ1-2; possibly TRBD1 for D (5 bases). The CDR3 sequence is 15 residues long. The germline CDR1 and CDR2 sequences are SGHTA and FQGNSA. V lost 5 bases and J lost 1, with 14 bases in between.

This clone was detected a few times. This chain links TRBV2 with TRBJ1-5; no clear D. Deletions cut 8 bases from V and 2 bases from J, with 10 bases between. Germline V lookup: CDR1 SNHLY, CDR2 FYNNEI. CDR3 size: 13 residues. CDR3 in amino acids: CASGFDRNQPQHF. CDR3 nucleotides: TGTGCCAGCGGGTTCGACCGCAATCAGCCCCAGCATTTT.